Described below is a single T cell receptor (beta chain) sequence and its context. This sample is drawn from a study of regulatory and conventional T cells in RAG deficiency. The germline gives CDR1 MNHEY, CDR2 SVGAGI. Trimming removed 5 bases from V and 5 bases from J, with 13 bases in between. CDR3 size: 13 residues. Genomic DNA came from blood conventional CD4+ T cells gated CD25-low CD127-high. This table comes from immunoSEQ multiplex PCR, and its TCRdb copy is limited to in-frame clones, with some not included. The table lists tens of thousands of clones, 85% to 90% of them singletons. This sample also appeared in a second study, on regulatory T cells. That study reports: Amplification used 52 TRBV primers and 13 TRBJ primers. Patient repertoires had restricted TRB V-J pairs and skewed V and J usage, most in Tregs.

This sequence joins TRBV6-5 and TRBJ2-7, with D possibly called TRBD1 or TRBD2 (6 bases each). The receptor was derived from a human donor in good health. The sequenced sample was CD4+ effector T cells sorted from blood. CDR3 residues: CASSEQGGHEQYF. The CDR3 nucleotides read TGTGCCAGCAGTGAACAAGGGGGGCACGAGCAGTACTTC.